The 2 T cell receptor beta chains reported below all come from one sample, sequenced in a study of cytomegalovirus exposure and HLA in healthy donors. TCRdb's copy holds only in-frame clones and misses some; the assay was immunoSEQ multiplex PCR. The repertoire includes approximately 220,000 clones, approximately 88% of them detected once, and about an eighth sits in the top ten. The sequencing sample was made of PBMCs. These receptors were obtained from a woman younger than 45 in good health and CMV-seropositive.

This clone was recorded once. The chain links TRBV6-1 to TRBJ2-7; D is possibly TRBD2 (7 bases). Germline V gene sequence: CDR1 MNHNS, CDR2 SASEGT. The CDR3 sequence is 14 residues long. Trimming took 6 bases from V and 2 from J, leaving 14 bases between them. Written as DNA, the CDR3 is TGTGCCAGCAGCGCTGGGGGGGCCACCTACGAGCAGTACTTC. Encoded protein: CASSAGGATYEQYF.

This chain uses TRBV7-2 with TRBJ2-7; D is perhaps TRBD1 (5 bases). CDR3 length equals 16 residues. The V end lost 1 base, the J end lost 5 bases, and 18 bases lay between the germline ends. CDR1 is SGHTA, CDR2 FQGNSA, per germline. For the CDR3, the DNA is TGTGCCAGCAGCTTAGTAGTTGGGGCGGTGGGGAACGAGCAGTACTTC. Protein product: CASSLVVGAVGNEQYF.